The 11 T cell receptor beta chains below were found in one sample sequenced in a study of cytomegalovirus exposure and HLA in healthy donors. The PCR ran on 60 Vbeta and 13 Jbeta primers. Assay: immunoSEQ multiplex PCR; the TCRdb copy retains only in-frame clones and omits some. The sample lists some 110,000 clones; about 70% were seen once. The sequencing input was PBMCs. These receptors originate from a woman in her 30s in good health and CMV-seronegative.

This clone was seen a few times. This chain uses TRBV27 with TRBJ2-3; 10 bases line up with TRBD1. The CDR3 contains 15 residues. Losses at the gene ends were 6 bases for V and 0 bases for J; bases not matched to a gene: 3. Germline V gene data show CDR1 as MNHEY and CDR2 as SMNVEV (reference sequence). The CDR3 bases are TGTGCCAGCAGCCGGACAGGGGGGAGCACAGATACGCAGTATTTT. Protein product: CASSRTGGSTDTQYF.

The J gene is TRBJ1-2, the V gene TRBV28; TRBD1 matches 10 bases. V dropped 5 bases and J dropped 3; count of bases not matched to a gene: 15. The V gene's germline CDR1 is MDHEN and CDR2 SYDVKM. The CDR3 is made up of 18 amino acids. CDR3 loop: CASSTPIGQGGVYYGYTF. The CDR3 coding sequence is TGTGCCAGCAGTACCCCGATCGGACAGGGGGGGGTTTACTATGGCTACACCTTC.

Concerning this clone itself: At one end the junction does not follow the germline gene, possibly because of a read error. The CDR3 sequence is CASSLAVEDTEAFF. CDR3 sequence (DNA): TGTGCCAGCAGCCTAGCCGTGGAGGACACTGAAGCTTTCTTT. The gene calls are TRBV7-6 and TRBJ1-1; D is ambiguous. Germline V CDR1 and CDR2: SGHVS, FNYEAQ. The length of the CDR3 is 14 residues.

In DNA, the CDR3 is TGTGCCAGCAGCCAAGAAGGGGGGGACAGGGCTTATGGCTACACCTTC. As protein: CASSQEGGDRAYGYTF. V usage is TRBV4-2 and J usage is TRBJ1-2, with 9 bases matching TRBD1. V lost 0 bases and J lost 5; bases outside the gene matches: 7. CDR3 length equals 16 residues. Per the germline V gene, CDR1 is LGHNA and CDR2 is YNFKEQ.

A single count supports this clone. The chain's CDR3 is CASSLTSGITDTQYF. Written as DNA, the CDR3 is TGTGCCAGCAGTCTGACTAGCGGGATCACAGATACGCAGTATTTT. This sequence joins TRBV6-5 and TRBJ2-3, with TRBD2 matching over 11 bases. CDR3 length: 15 residues. CDR1 and CDR2 (germline): MNHEY, SVGAGI. V lost 5 bases, J lost 2 bases, and 3 bases stayed unmatched.

As DNA, the CDR3 is TGTGCCAGCAGCTTATACGGGGAGGCCACTGAAGCTTTCTTT. This translates into CASSLYGEATEAFF. This chain connects TRBV7-8 to TRBJ1-1; D is unresolved. Germline assignment: CDR1 SGHVS and CDR2 FQNEAQ. The V end was cut by 2 bases, the J end by 4 bases, with 11 bases between. This CDR3 has 14 amino acids.

This clone was detected once. The gene calls are TRBV27 and TRBJ1-2, with 8 bases identical to TRBD1. This CDR3 comprises 15 residues. Germline V gene lookup returns CDR1 MNHEY and CDR2 SMNVEV (reference sequence). The V gene end was trimmed by 5 bases and the J gene end by 1 base; junction bases not matched to a gene: 6. The CDR3 bases are TGTGCCAGCAGTCCAGGGGGCGCTGGTAACTATGGCTACACCTTC. It is translated as CASSPGGAGNYGYTF.

The V call is TRBV27, the J call TRBJ2-5, with 7 bases identical to TRBD2. V was clipped by 3 bases and J by 5 bases; unmatched bases: 9. CDR3 length: 15 residues. Looked up from germline, CDR1 is MNHEY and CDR2 is SMNVEV (reference sequence). The CDR3 region is CASSFGGSYGETQYF. CDR3 sequence (DNA): TGTGCCAGCAGTTTTGGCGGGAGTTATGGGGAGACCCAGTACTTC.

The chain links TRBV11-2 to TRBJ1-1, with D maybe TRBD1 (6 bases). The germline V and J ends were trimmed by 7 bases and 3 bases, with 18 bases remaining between them. Germline V CDR1 and CDR2: SGHAT, FQNNGV. The CDR3 sequence is 15 residues long. This chain's CDR3 is CASTETQGSDTEAFF. DNA for the CDR3: TGTGCCAGCACCGAGACACAGGGATCGGACACTGAAGCTTTCTTT.

This chain connects TRBV5-4 to TRBJ1-2; 12 bases are shared with TRBD1. Germline V gene sequence: CDR1 SGHNT, CDR2 YYREEE (reference sequence). CDR3 length: 15 residues. The J segment lost 8 bases and the V segment lost 4 bases, leaving 9 bases of the junction unmatched. CDR3 region: CASSGTGQGARGYTF. DNA of the CDR3: TGTGCCAGCAGCGGAACGGGACAGGGGGCACGGGGCTACACCTTC.

This sequence joins TRBV10-2 and TRBJ1-5; maybe TRBD1 (5 bases). Germline CDR1 is WSHSY and CDR2 is SAAADI. There are 14 residues in the CDR3. Trimming left V 10 bases short and J 2 bases short, with 15 bases between. The CDR3 is CATDGGYGNQPQHF. CDR3 DNA sequence: TGCGCCACCGATGGGGGGTATGGCAATCAGCCCCAGCATTTT.